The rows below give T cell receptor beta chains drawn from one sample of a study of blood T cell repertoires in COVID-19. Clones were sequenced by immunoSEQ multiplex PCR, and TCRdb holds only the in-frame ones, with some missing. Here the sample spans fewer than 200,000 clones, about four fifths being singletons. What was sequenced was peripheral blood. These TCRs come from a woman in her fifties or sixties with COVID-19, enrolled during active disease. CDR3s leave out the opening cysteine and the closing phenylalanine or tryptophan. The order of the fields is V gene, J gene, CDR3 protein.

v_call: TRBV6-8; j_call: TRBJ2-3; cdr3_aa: ASSPEGDTQY
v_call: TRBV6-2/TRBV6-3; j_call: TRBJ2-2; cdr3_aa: ASSYPTGSGGDTGELF
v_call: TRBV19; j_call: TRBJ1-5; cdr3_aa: ASSIDRGSNQPQH
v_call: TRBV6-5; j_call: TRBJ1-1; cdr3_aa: ASSYSMSRGAEAF
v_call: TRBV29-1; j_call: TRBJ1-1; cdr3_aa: SGGTGRRAEAF
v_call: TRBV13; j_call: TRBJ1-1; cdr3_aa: ASSLGPRVGDTEAF
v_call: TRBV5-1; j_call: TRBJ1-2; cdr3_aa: ASSPMTAYGYT
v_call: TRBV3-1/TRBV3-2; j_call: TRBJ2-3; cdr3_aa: ASSQGGGTDTQY
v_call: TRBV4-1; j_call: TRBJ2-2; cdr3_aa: ASSQVGRGGRLGSGELF
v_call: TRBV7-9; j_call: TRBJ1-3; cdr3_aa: ASSLGEQGPSGNTIY
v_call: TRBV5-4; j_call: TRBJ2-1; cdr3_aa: ASSLAGGGGPHEQF
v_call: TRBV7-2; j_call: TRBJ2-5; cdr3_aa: ASSTRLAGGGETQY
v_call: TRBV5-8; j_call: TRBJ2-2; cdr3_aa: ASSLSQLAGNTGELF
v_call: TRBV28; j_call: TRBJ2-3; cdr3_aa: ASSISGEDTQY
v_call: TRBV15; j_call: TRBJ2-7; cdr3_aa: ATSRDRSSGRQNEQY
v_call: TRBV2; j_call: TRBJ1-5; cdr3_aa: ASTGGDRGQPQH
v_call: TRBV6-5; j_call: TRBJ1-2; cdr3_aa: ASDRPTNYGYT